Listed here are 25 T cell receptor beta chains from one sample, sequenced in a study of blood T cell repertoires in COVID-19. Clones were read by immunoSEQ multiplex PCR, and TCRdb kept only the in-frame ones, dropping some. The data show about 170,000 clones, about 88% seen once. Specimen: PBMCs or T cells enriched from blood (not recorded which). The receptor set was obtained from a woman under 30 who had recovered from COVID-19.

The chain employs TRBV5-6 and TRBJ2-3; possible D gene TRBD1, 6 bases. Trimming took 4 bases from V and 4 from J, leaving 19 bases between them. CDR3 length equals 16 residues. CDR1 is SGHDT, CDR2 YYEEEE, per germline. The CDR3 region has the DNA TGTGCCAGCAGCAGAGGGGGTCTGGCGTTTGCAGATACGCAGTATTTT. Amino acids: CASSRGGLAFADTQYF.

The rearrangement joins TRBV7-2 to TRBJ2-7, with 7 bases that match TRBD2. Germline V CDR1 and CDR2: SGHTA, FQGNSA. The CDR3 contains 15 residues. V shed 1 base and J 0 bases; nucleotides not matched to a gene: 3. The CDR3 is CASSLVTGGSYEQYF. DNA of the CDR3: TGTGCCAGCAGCTTAGTCACGGGGGGCTCCTACGAGCAGTACTTC.

This sequence joins TRBV18 and TRBJ2-5, with D possibly TRBD2 on 5 matching bases. With 1 base removed from V and 4 bases from J, the gap between germline ends came to 7 bases. CDR1 and CDR2 (germline): KGHSH, LQKENI. The CDR3 extends over 13 amino acids. The CDR3 loop is CASSPLEGETQYF. CDR3 nucleotide sequence: TGTGCCAGCTCACCACTTGAGGGAGAGACCCAGTACTTC.

This clone was seen only once. This chain links TRBV19 with TRBJ1-5; D not resolved. Trimming left V 5 bases short and J 6 bases short, with 11 bases between. The length of the CDR3 is 13 residues. Germline CDR1 is LNHDA and CDR2 is SQIVND (reference sequence). The CDR3 DNA is TGTGCCAGTAGTTTCCTAACGGGTCAGCCCCAGCATTTT. It translates to CASSFLTGQPQHF.

CDR3 bases: TGTGCCAGCAGCCAGGACATTTACTATGGCTACACCTTC. Protein sequence: CASSQDIYYGYTF. The genes are TRBV12-3 or TRBV12-4 and TRBJ1-2; possible D gene TRBD1, 5 bases. Trimming removed 6 bases from V and 3 bases from J, with 11 bases in between. CDR3 length equals 13 residues.

The chain carries TRBV5-5 and TRBJ2-1; D unclear. Germline V gene data show CDR1 as SGHKS and CDR2 as YYEKEE (reference sequence). The CDR3 contains 10 residues. V was clipped by 2 bases and J by 8 bases, with 2 bases between them. Here the CDR3 reads CASSFDEQFF. For the CDR3, the DNA is TGTGCCAGCAGCTTCGATGAGCAGTTCTTC.

V is TRBV2 and J is TRBJ2-7; the D gene is possibly TRBD2 (6 bases). The ends were cut back, 6 bases at V and 3 bases at J, with 12 bases in the middle. Germline CDR1 is SNHLY and CDR2 is FYNNEI. The CDR3 is 13 residues long. Here the CDR3 reads CASRGDFGYEQYF. The CDR3 bases are TGTGCCAGCAGAGGGGACTTTGGCTACGAGCAGTACTTC.

This chain uses TRBV28 with TRBJ1-2, with D perhaps TRBD1 (5 bases). V lost 5 bases and J lost 4, with 20 bases in between. This CDR3 region has 16 residues. The germline V gene encodes CDR1 MDHEN and CDR2 SYDVKM. This chain's CDR3 is CASSPRGALALYGYTF. The CDR3 DNA reads TGTGCCAGCAGTCCCCGCGGGGCCCTCGCGCTCTATGGCTACACCTTC.

The rearrangement links TRBV5-1 to TRBJ2-5; 8 nucleotides agree with TRBD1. Germline V lookup: CDR1 SGHRS, CDR2 YFSETQ. J lost 5 bases, V lost 4 bases, and 7 bases had no gene match. There are 14 residues in the CDR3. The CDR3 DNA sequence: TGCGCCAGCAGCCCCGGGACAGGAGACGAGACCCAGTACTTC. Translated: CASSPGTGDETQYF.

CDR3 in amino acids: CASSLQVGQSTGELFF. The CDR3 bases are TGTGCCAGCAGCTTGCAGGTGGGCCAGAGCACCGGGGAGCTGTTTTTT. The chain employs TRBV5-5 and TRBJ2-2; D is unresolved. Looked up from germline, CDR1 is SGHKS and CDR2 is YYEKEE (reference sequence). Trimming removed 1 base from V and 4 bases from J, with 14 bases in between. The CDR3 has 16 amino acids.

The chain joins TRBV5-1 to TRBJ2-7; 8 bases match TRBD1. Per the germline V gene, CDR1 is SGHRS and CDR2 is YFSETQ. The CDR3 is made up of 16 amino acids. Trimming removed 0 bases from V and 4 bases from J; junction bases left unmatched: 9. The CDR3 loop is CASSLAGTGPAYEQYF. The CDR3 DNA follows: TGCGCCAGCAGCTTGGCGGGGACAGGACCCGCTTACGAGCAGTACTTC.

The chain recombines TRBV27 with TRBJ2-3; D gene uncertain. The CDR3 length is 13 residues. Germline V lookup: CDR1 MNHEY, CDR2 SMNVEV (reference sequence). Trimming took off 6 bases at V and 1 base at J, with 8 bases between the two ends. The CDR3: CASRPRGTDTQYF. CDR3 DNA: TGTGCCAGCAGGCCCCGGGGCACAGATACGCAGTATTTT.

V and J are TRBV19 and TRBJ1-1, with no clear D. In germline, CDR1 is LNHDA, CDR2 SQIVND (reference sequence). The V and J ends lost 8 bases and 11 bases respectively, with 15 bases between them. CDR3 length equals 11 residues. The CDR3 here is CASRRGLTAFF. The CDR3 bases are TGTGCCAGTCGAAGAGGCTTGACTGCTTTCTTT.

The V and J genes are TRBV29-1 and TRBJ2-7; D is possibly TRBD1 (8 bases). Trimming pared 6 bases from V and 5 bases from J, leaving 20 bases between. The germline V gene has CDR1 SQVTM and CDR2 ANQGSEA. The length of the CDR3 is 14 residues. CDR3 DNA sequence: TGCAGCGTCGAGGGAGGGACAGGTGGCCACGAGCAGTACTTC. Translated, it gives CSVEGGTGGHEQYF.

This chain connects TRBV20-1 to TRBJ1-2; D ambiguous. The V and J ends lost 3 bases and 4 bases respectively, with 18 bases between them. The CDR3 totals 15 residues. Germline lookup yields CDR1 DFQATT and CDR2 SNEGSKA (reference sequence). In nucleotides, the CDR3 is TGCAGTGCTAGTAAAGTGGGCCTAGGGAGCTATGGCTACACCTTC. This translates into CSASKVGLGSYGYTF.

The chain combines TRBV7-9 with TRBJ2-1, with 13 bases matching TRBD2. The J segment lost 7 bases and the V segment lost 5 bases, leaving 5 bases of the junction unmatched. Per the germline V gene, CDR1 is SEHNR and CDR2 is FQNEAQ (reference sequence). The length of the CDR3 is 15 residues. Here the CDR3 DNA reads TGTGCCAGCAGCCCGCTGACTAGCGGGAGGAATGAGCAGTTCTTC. It yields the protein CASSPLTSGRNEQFF.

V is TRBV4-1 and J is TRBJ2-7; TRBD1 aligns across 7 bases. The CDR3 runs to 14 residues. Germline lookup yields CDR1 MGHRA and CDR2 YSYEKL. With 5 bases clipped from V and 0 bases from J, the junction kept 4 bases outside the gene matches. The CDR3 coding sequence is TGCGCCAGCAGCAAGGACAGGAGCTCCTACGAGCAGTACTTC. The encoded protein is CASSKDRSSYEQYF.

This chain connects TRBV25-1 to TRBJ1-1; D is uncertain. V dropped 2 bases and J dropped 1 base, with 5 bases sitting between them. The CDR3 consists of 13 residues. CDR1 MGHDK and CDR2 SYGVNS come from the germline V gene. The CDR3 protein is CASSELSNTEAFF. The CDR3 nucleotides are TGTGCCAGCAGTGAACTATCGAACACTGAAGCTTTCTTT. Full variable domain (outside the CDR3, taken from reference TRBV25-1 and TRBJ1-1): EADIYQTPRYLVIGTGKKITLECSQTMGHDKMYWYQQDPGMELHLIHYSYGVNSTEKGDLSSESTVSRIRTEHFPLTLESARPSHTSQYLCASSELSNTEAFFGQGTRLTVV.

V gene TRBV18 combines with J gene TRBJ1-3; D remains ambiguous. CDR1 is KGHSH and CDR2 is LQKENI in the germline V gene. The CDR3 runs 13 residues. The ends were cut back, 2 bases at V and 7 bases at J, with 9 bases in the middle. The CDR3 region is CASSPGSGNTIYF. The CDR3 DNA reads TGTGCCAGCTCACCAGGGTCGGGGAACACCATATATTTT.

The V call is TRBV10-3, the J call TRBJ2-2, with TRBD2 identical over 8 bases. Germline CDR1 ENHRY, CDR2 SYGVKD. CDR3 length: 15 residues. J was trimmed by 5 bases and V by 5 bases; bases with no gene match: 7. The CDR3 reads CAISPLAEATGELFF. The CDR3 DNA sequence: TGTGCCATCAGTCCACTAGCGGAGGCGACCGGGGAGCTGTTTTTT.

The J gene is TRBJ1-4, the V gene TRBV15, with 9 nucleotides matching TRBD1. The CDR3 runs to 16 residues. The V and J ends lost 2 bases and 5 bases, in that order; junction bases with no gene match: 6. Looked up from germline, CDR1 is LNHNV and CDR2 is YYDKDF (reference sequence). The CDR3 loop reads CATSRRTGTGNEKLFF. The CDR3 DNA is TGTGCCACCAGCAGAAGGACCGGGACAGGGAATGAAAAACTGTTTTTT.

This chain joins TRBV5-6 and TRBJ1-2; 8 bases align to TRBD1. V shed 4 bases and J 1 base; nucleotides not matched to a gene: 9. The CDR3 is made up of 16 amino acids. Germline V lookup: CDR1 SGHDT, CDR2 YYEEEE. The CDR3 nucleotides read TGTGCCAGCAGCCCCGGACAGGGCCTTGTTAACTATGGCTACACCTTC. Translation: CASSPGQGLVNYGYTF.

The rearrangement joins TRBV19 to TRBJ2-3, with D maybe TRBD2 (6 bases). V was trimmed by 6 bases and J by 1 base, leaving 11 bases between them. CDR3 length: 14 amino acids. Germline V gene data show CDR1 as LNHDA and CDR2 as SQIVND (reference sequence). CDR3 DNA sequence: TGTGCCAGTAGGGGGGGTTGGCGCACAGATACGCAGTATTTT. It codes for CASRGGWRTDTQYF.

The chain couples TRBV5-4 to TRBJ2-7; TRBD1 matches at 9 bases. Germline values: CDR1 SGHNT, CDR2 YYREEE (reference sequence). The CDR3 runs to 15 residues. Trimming took 2 bases from V and 2 from J; bases not matched to a gene: 5. The CDR3 sequence is CASSLQGASAYEQYF. The CDR3 DNA reads TGTGCCAGCAGCTTACAGGGGGCTTCGGCCTACGAGCAGTACTTC.

This clone was seen a few times. This chain joins TRBV5-1 and TRBJ2-3; TRBD2 matches at 8 bases. Germline V gene lookup returns CDR1 SGHRS and CDR2 YFSETQ. Trimming cost V 6 bases and J 2 bases; bases outside gene matches: 11. The length of the CDR3 is 16 residues. CDR3 nucleotides: TGCGCCAGCACCACCTGGTCCGGGGGGGTCACAGATACGCAGTATTTT. It translates to CASTTWSGGVTDTQYF.